The 2 T cell receptor beta chains below come from one sample, sequenced in a study of CD8+ T cells in alopecia areata. cDNA prepared by RNA extraction and subsequent reverse transcription served as the template for sequencing. Profiled with immunoSEQ multiplex PCR; TCRdb holds only in-frame clones, not every one. There are 110,000 to 150,000 clones in the sample; roughly 50% occur only once, and around 6.6% lies in the top ten. The source material was CD4+ T cells sorted from blood, sampled at week 0. The origin of the receptors is a human donor with alopecia areata.

The chain is built from TRBV5-6 and TRBJ1-2; TRBD1 matches 7 bases. The V segment lost 2 bases and the J segment 3 bases; nucleotides outside the gene matches: 1. The CDR3 has 13 residues. In germline, CDR1 is SGHDT, CDR2 YYEEEE. CDR3 amino acids: CASSLQGYYGYTF. CDR3 coding DNA: TGTGCCAGCAGCTTACAGGGGTACTATGGCTACACCTTC.

The chain couples TRBV4-3 to TRBJ2-5; D perhaps matches TRBD2 (6 bases). V shed 3 bases and J shed 5 bases, with 19 bases lying between them. This CDR3 has 16 residues. The germline CDR1 and CDR2 sequences are LGHNA and YSLEER. CDR3 amino acids: CASSQAGRRSRETQYF. The CDR3 DNA follows: TGCGCCAGCAGCCAGGCGGGACGGCGGTCCCGTGAGACCCAGTACTTC.